This entry is about one T cell receptor beta chain. This entry comes from a study of cytomegalovirus exposure and HLA in healthy donors. The data were produced by immunoSEQ multiplex PCR, yet TCRdb's version contains in-frame clones alone and is incomplete. Among approximately 160,000 clones listed, under 95% were seen once. From the roughly 110-subject validation cohort, which was separate from the roughly 700-subject first cohort, the donors were drawn. The CDR3 has 16 amino acids. Trimming took 0 bases from V and 0 from J, leaving 9 bases between them. Looked up from germline, CDR1 is LNHNV and CDR2 is YYDKDF (reference sequence).

The receptor comes from a woman aged 18-29 years in good health and CMV-seropositive. Sequences were obtained from PBMCs. This sequence joins TRBV15 and TRBJ1-5; D unresolved. CDR3 nucleotide sequence: TGTGCCACCAGCAGAGATGGGCTCTATAGCAATCAGCCCCAGCATTTT. It is translated as CATSRDGLYSNQPQHF. The complete variable domain, with remaining parts taken from reference TRBV15 and TRBJ1-5, reads DAMVIQNPRYQVTQFGKPVTLSCSQTLNHNVMYWYQQKSSQAPKLLFHYYDKDFNNEADTPDNFQSRRPNTSFCFLDIRSPGLGDTAMYLCATSRDGLYSNQPQHFGDGTRLSIL.